A single T cell receptor beta chain is shown here with its context. The antigen is unknown. The sample belongs to a study of T cells in Graves' hyperthyroidism and ophthalmopathy. The V and J ends lost 0 bases and 0 bases respectively, with 12 bases between them. This CDR3 has 17 amino acids. Germline V gene lookup returns CDR1 MNHEY and CDR2 SVGEGT. Amplified TCR beta CDR3 regions derived from RNA transcripts. HTBI primers were the set used in a first-round RT-PCR of the TCR CDR3. TCRdb passed the multiplex PCR reads through MiXCR, listing each CDR3 protein once. Of approximately 710,000 distinct CDR3 sequences in the sample, roughly 17% were seen once. Whole-study findings and limits: With a median lead of around 6.7 months before onset, the model predicted ophthalmopathy.

The sequenced sample was blood. This TCR derives from a man between 50 and 59 years old with Graves' hyperthyroidism. This chain uses TRBV6-2 or TRBV6-3 with TRBJ2-1; D is possibly TRBD2 (5 bases). In nucleotides, the CDR3 is TGTGCCAGCAGTTACTCGTTTAGGGAGAGCTCCTACAATGAGCAGTTCTTC. It encodes CASSYSFRESSYNEQFF.